The 30 T cell receptor beta chains given below trace back to one sample, sequenced in a study of T cell responses to AZD1222 COVID-19 vaccine. Using immunoSEQ multiplex PCR, the repertoire was profiled, and TCRdb retains in-frame clones only, with some absent. In the table there are 110,000 to 150,000 clones, 92% of which are singletons. Specimen: peripheral blood, collected 28 days after the second AZD1222 dose. The receptors stem from an adult who received the AZD1222 COVID-19 vaccine.

This chain joins TRBV6-5 and TRBJ2-7; 10 bases map to TRBD2. The CDR3 contains 15 residues. Germline V CDR1 and CDR2: MNHEY, SVGAGI. Unmatched junction bases numbered 0, after V lost 0 bases and J lost 1 base. CDR3 region: CASSYSTSGSYEQYF. The CDR3 nucleotides read TGTGCCAGCAGTTACTCGACTAGCGGGTCCTACGAGCAGTACTTC.

The chain links TRBV7-9 to TRBJ2-7, with TRBD2 matching 10 bases. CDR1 is SEHNR and CDR2 is FQNEAQ in the germline V gene (reference sequence). J lost 7 bases, V lost 3 bases, and 6 bases had no gene match. The CDR3 extends over 14 amino acids. DNA for the CDR3: TGTGCCAGCAGCTTCCTAGCGGGAGTAGGTGAGCAGTACTTC. As protein: CASSFLAGVGEQYF.

This clone was counted once. The rearrangement links TRBV12-3 or TRBV12-4 to TRBJ1-1; D unclear. This CDR3 has 12 amino acids. V lost 6 bases to trimming and J lost 1 base, with 6 bases between them. The CDR3 DNA sequence: TGTGCCAGCAGCCCCGGGAACACTGAAGCTTTCTTT. Protein: CASSPGNTEAFF.

This chain links TRBV5-1 with TRBJ2-7, with D perhaps given as TRBD1 or TRBD2 (6 bases each). This CDR3 has 15 residues. With 0 bases removed from V and 2 bases from J, the gap between germline ends came to 12 bases. The V gene's germline CDR1 is SGHRS and CDR2 YFSETQ. In nucleotides, the CDR3 is TGCGCCAGCAGCTTGGTGGCGGGACAAGCCTACGAGCAGTACTTC. Amino acid sequence: CASSLVAGQAYEQYF.

V gene TRBV16 combines with J gene TRBJ1-5, with D maybe TRBD1 (6 bases). V gave up 6 bases and J gave up 3 bases, with 15 bases separating them. The CDR3 length is 15 residues. CDR1 is KGHSY, CDR2 FQNENV, per germline. CDR3 sequence (DNA): TGTGCCAGCAGTTCTACTCAGGGGTACAATCAGCCCCAGCATTTT. Protein sequence: CASSSTQGYNQPQHF.

A note on this clone: Other DNA sequences in the same sample also yield this CDR3. This sequence joins TRBV28 and TRBJ2-7; D is perhaps TRBD1 (6 bases). Trimming took 2 bases from V and 4 from J, leaving 6 bases between them. In germline, CDR1 is MDHEN, CDR2 SYDVKM. This CDR3 has 12 amino acids. The CDR3 region has the DNA TGTGCCAGCAGTTTACAGGGGTACGAGCAGTACTTC. The encoded protein is CASSLQGYEQYF.

This chain's CDR3 is CASRGVAASYEQYF. For the CDR3, the DNA is TGTGCCAGTAGAGGCGTAGCGGCCTCCTACGAGCAGTACTTC. This sequence joins TRBV19 and TRBJ2-7; the D gene is possibly TRBD2 (6 bases). Trimming stripped 6 bases from V and 0 bases from J, with 12 bases between. Germline V CDR1 and CDR2: LNHDA, SQIVND (reference sequence). The CDR3 spans 14 residues.

The chain employs TRBV5-1 and TRBJ1-1; 8 positions agree with TRBD1. The CDR3 spans 14 residues. CDR1 SGHRS and CDR2 YFSETQ come from the germline V gene. V was pared by 6 bases and J by 8 bases, with 12 bases of the junction left unmatched. CDR3 bases: TGCGCCAGCAAGTCCGGGACAGGATCCATAGAAGCTTTCTTT. Translated, it gives CASKSGTGSIEAFF.

In its sample, this clone was seen once. The CDR3 loop reads CASSQGLAGVRDHYEQYF. The CDR3 nucleotides read TGTGCCAGCAGCCAAGGGCTAGCGGGAGTAAGGGACCACTACGAGCAGTACTTC. The V call is TRBV3-1 (or the pseudogene TRBV3-2), the J call TRBJ2-7; TRBD2 aligns across 10 bases. CDR3 length equals 18 residues. V lost 1 base, J lost 3 bases, and 12 bases stayed unmatched. Germline-derived CDR1 and CDR2 are LGHDT and YNNKEL (reference sequence).

This chain links TRBV10-3 with TRBJ2-7; the match to TRBD1 covers 8 bases. Unmatched junction bases numbered 3, after V lost 6 bases and J lost 2 bases. CDR3 length equals 13 residues. Germline V gene sequence: CDR1 ENHRY, CDR2 SYGVKD. The CDR3 region is CAIRGTGPYEQYF. CDR3 nucleotide sequence: TGTGCCATCAGAGGGACAGGACCCTACGAGCAGTACTTC.

The chain employs TRBV10-3 and TRBJ1-2; weak D call: TRBD1 (5 bases). V was clipped by 2 bases and J by 2 bases, with 9 bases between them. This CDR3 has 14 amino acids. Germline V CDR1 and CDR2: ENHRY, SYGVKD. The CDR3 sequence is CAISEHRDNYGYTF. The CDR3 nucleotides are TGTGCCATCAGTGAGCACCGGGACAACTATGGCTACACCTTC.

The V and J genes are TRBV11-2 and TRBJ1-1; D is perhaps TRBD1 (6 bases). Germline CDR1 SGHAT, CDR2 FQNNGV. There are 13 residues in the CDR3. The germline V and J ends were trimmed by 1 base and 4 bases, with 7 bases remaining between them. Here the CDR3 reads CASSLVRGTEAFF. CDR3 sequence (DNA): TGTGCCAGCAGCTTAGTCAGGGGCACTGAAGCTTTCTTT.

The chain is built from TRBV27 and TRBJ1-1; weak D call: TRBD1 (6 bases). From germline, CDR1 is MNHEY and CDR2 SMNVEV (reference sequence). This CDR3 region has 14 residues. The germline V and J ends were trimmed by 6 bases and 2 bases, with 13 bases remaining between them. CDR3 region: CASSFRGRNTEAFF. DNA for the CDR3: TGTGCCAGCAGCTTCAGGGGAAGAAACACTGAAGCTTTCTTT.

The rearrangement links TRBV19 to TRBJ1-5; TRBD1 is a possible D gene (6 bases). V was trimmed by 10 bases and J by 5 bases, leaving 15 bases between them. The CDR3 length is 13 residues. CDR1 is LNHDA, CDR2 SQIVND, per germline (reference sequence). CDR3 nucleotides: TGTGCCACCGAGCCGGGGGGCTATCAGCCCCAGCATTTT. As protein: CATEPGGYQPQHF.

V is TRBV6-5 and J is TRBJ1-2, with no clear D. Germline CDR1 MNHEY, CDR2 SVGAGI. The CDR3 is 14 residues long. Trimming cost V 2 bases and J 2 bases, with 9 bases left between them. DNA for the CDR3: TGTGCCAGCAGTTACGCTGGTCCAAACTATGGCTACACCTTC. It specifies CASSYAGPNYGYTF.

This chain connects TRBV5-1 to TRBJ2-6; no definite D call. The CDR3 has 15 residues. V lost 6 bases to trimming and J lost 0 bases, with 10 bases between them. In germline, CDR1 is SGHRS, CDR2 YFSETQ. The chain's CDR3 is CASMTGPSGANVLTF. DNA of the CDR3: TGCGCCAGCATGACTGGTCCCTCTGGGGCCAACGTCCTGACTTTC.

This clone was picked up one time. The genes are TRBV2 and TRBJ1-5; the D is unclear. The germline V gene has CDR1 SNHLY and CDR2 FYNNEI. The V and J ends lost 7 bases and 2 bases respectively, with 12 bases between them. The CDR3 totals 14 residues. DNA for the CDR3: TGTGCCAGCAAATCTCAAGGAGGCAATCAGCCCCAGCATTTT. This translates into CASKSQGGNQPQHF.

This chain joins TRBV6-5 and TRBJ1-5, with D possibly being TRBD1 (6 bases). CDR1 MNHEY and CDR2 SVGAGI come from the germline V gene. CDR3 length equals 15 residues. V was cut by 0 bases and J by 4 bases, with 10 bases left in between. CDR3 nucleotides: TGTGCCAGCAGTTACTCGTTGGGGGCGAATCAGCCCCAGCATTTT. Encoded protein: CASSYSLGANQPQHF.

This clone was counted a single time. V is TRBV6-2 or TRBV6-3 and J is TRBJ2-5; possibly TRBD1 for D (5 bases). The V end was cut by 2 bases, the J end by 5 bases, with 15 bases between. From germline, CDR1 is MNHEY and CDR2 SVGEGT. There are 15 residues in the CDR3. CDR3 DNA sequence: TGTGCCAGCAGTTACCCAGGGCAGGGCCGGGAGACCCAGTACTTC. Protein: CASSYPGQGRETQYF.

The chain carries TRBV27 and TRBJ2-7; D may be TRBD2 (7 bases). V was cut by 6 bases and J by 2 bases, with 14 bases left in between. Germline CDR1 reads MNHEY; CDR2 reads SMNVEV (reference sequence). The CDR3 loop spans 14 amino acids. In DNA, the CDR3 is TGTGCCAGCAGCCTAGGGGGGGTGGCCTACGAGCAGTACTTC. Translation: CASSLGGVAYEQYF.

In its sample, this clone was seen once. CDR3 in DNA: TGTGCCAGCAGCCCTTGGGGCTACGAGCAGTACTTC. This sequence encodes CASSPWGYEQYF. The gene calls are TRBV5-6 and TRBJ2-7, with D unresolved. The CDR3 loop spans 12 amino acids. From germline, CDR1 is SGHDT and CDR2 YYEEEE. Trimming cost V 4 bases and J 3 bases, with 8 bases left between them.

This clone has only one observation. The chain uses TRBV6-1 and TRBJ1-5, with 9 bases fitting TRBD1. Germline V gene sequence: CDR1 MNHNS, CDR2 SASEGT. This CDR3 contains 15 residues. V lost 7 bases to trimming and J lost 4 bases; unmatched junction nucleotides: 8. The CDR3 region is CASIAGTGMNQPQHF. The CDR3 DNA follows: TGTGCCAGCATCGCAGGGACAGGGATGAATCAGCCCCAGCATTTT.

CDR3: CASREPGLAGNEQFF. For the CDR3, the DNA is TGTGCCAGCAGGGAACCCGGACTAGCGGGCAATGAGCAGTTCTTC. The rearrangement links TRBV21-1 to TRBJ2-1; the table's D call TRBD2 went unverified against the DNA. TRBV21-1 is assigned pseudogene status. CDR3 length equals 15 residues.

V gene TRBV30 combines with J gene TRBJ1-3; D unclear. CDR3 length: 14 amino acids. V was trimmed by 2 bases and J by 2 bases, leaving 10 bases between them. CDR1 and CDR2 (germline): GTSNPN, SVGIG (reference sequence). CDR3 residues: CAWSLGSTGNTIYF. As DNA, the CDR3 is TGTGCCTGGAGTCTGGGATCAACTGGAAACACCATATATTTT.

The chain carries TRBV28 and TRBJ1-3; TRBD1 aligns across 7 bases. This CDR3 contains 13 residues. Germline CDR1 and CDR2: MDHEN and SYDVKM. The V segment lost 8 bases and the J segment 3 bases; nucleotides outside the gene matches: 4. CDR3 bases: TGTGCCAGCGGAGGGGGCAGTGGAAACACCATATATTTT. It is translated as CASGGGSGNTIYF. Together with reference TRBV28 and TRBJ1-3, the CDR3 gives the full variable domain: DVKVTQSSRYLVKRTGEKVFLECVQDMDHENMFWYRQDPGLGLRLIYFSYDVKMKEKGDIPEGYSVSREKKERFSLILESASTNQTSMYLCASGGGSGNTIYFGEGSWLTVV.

The rearrangement links TRBV28 to TRBJ2-7; TRBD2 might be the D (5 bases). Germline CDR1 reads MDHEN; CDR2 reads SYDVKM. Trimming took 1 base from V and 1 from J, leaving 14 bases between them. There are 16 residues in the CDR3. The CDR3 DNA sequence: TGTGCCAGCAGTTTATCCCCTAGGACTGATTCCTACGAGCAGTACTTC. This codes for CASSLSPRTDSYEQYF.

The chain couples TRBV19 to TRBJ1-5; TRBD1 might be the D (5 bases). Germline V gene lookup returns CDR1 LNHDA and CDR2 SQIVND (reference sequence). The CDR3 extends over 13 amino acids. V was trimmed by 6 bases and J by 0 bases, leaving 6 bases between them. For the CDR3, the DNA is TGTGCCAGTAGACAGGTTAGCAATCAGCCCCAGCATTTT. Translating gives CASRQVSNQPQHF.

In its sample, this clone was seen a few times. The chain joins TRBV2 to TRBJ1-2, with D possibly being TRBD1 (5 bases). Germline V gene data show CDR1 as SNHLY and CDR2 as FYNNEI. The CDR3 runs to 13 residues. Trimming left V 5 bases short and J 4 bases short, with 11 bases between. The CDR3 is CASSLDSFYGYTF. The CDR3 DNA sequence: TGTGCCAGCAGTCTCGACAGTTTCTATGGCTACACCTTC.

This chain uses TRBV7-8 with TRBJ2-7, with 14 bases matching TRBD2. CDR3 length equals 16 residues. The junction had 5 bases not matched to a gene; V was cut back by 5 bases and J by 2 bases. Per germline, CDR1 SGHVS and CDR2 FQNEAQ. CDR3 sequence: CASSRTSGRLAYEQYF. The CDR3 bases are TGTGCCAGCAGCCGGACTAGCGGGAGGCTAGCCTACGAGCAGTACTTC.

The rearrangement links TRBV7-2 to TRBJ2-3; 10 bases line up with TRBD2. The CDR3 length is 17 residues. V gave up 4 bases and J gave up 0 bases; unmatched junction bases: 7. Per germline, CDR1 SGHTA and CDR2 FQGNSA. CDR3 loop: CASSSATSGPSTDTQYF. In DNA, the CDR3 is TGTGCCAGCAGCTCGGCGACTAGCGGGCCTAGCACAGATACGCAGTATTTT.